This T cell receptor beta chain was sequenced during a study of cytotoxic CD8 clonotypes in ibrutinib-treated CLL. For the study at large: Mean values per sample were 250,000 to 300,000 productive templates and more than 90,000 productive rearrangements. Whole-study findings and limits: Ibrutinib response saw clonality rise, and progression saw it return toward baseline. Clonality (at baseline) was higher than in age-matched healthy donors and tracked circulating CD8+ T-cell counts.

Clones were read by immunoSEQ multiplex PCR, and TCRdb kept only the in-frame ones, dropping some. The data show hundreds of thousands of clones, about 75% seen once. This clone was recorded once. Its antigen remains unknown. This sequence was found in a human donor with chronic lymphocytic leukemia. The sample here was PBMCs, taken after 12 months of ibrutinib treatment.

The CDR3 loop reads CASTRGAPQETQYF. Here the CDR3 DNA reads TGTGCCAGCACCCGAGGCGCGCCCCAAGAGACCCAGTACTTC. The chain couples TRBV28 to TRBJ2-5; D is uncertain. Per germline, CDR1 MDHEN and CDR2 SYDVKM. V lost 7 bases and J lost 1, with 13 bases in between. The CDR3 has 14 residues.